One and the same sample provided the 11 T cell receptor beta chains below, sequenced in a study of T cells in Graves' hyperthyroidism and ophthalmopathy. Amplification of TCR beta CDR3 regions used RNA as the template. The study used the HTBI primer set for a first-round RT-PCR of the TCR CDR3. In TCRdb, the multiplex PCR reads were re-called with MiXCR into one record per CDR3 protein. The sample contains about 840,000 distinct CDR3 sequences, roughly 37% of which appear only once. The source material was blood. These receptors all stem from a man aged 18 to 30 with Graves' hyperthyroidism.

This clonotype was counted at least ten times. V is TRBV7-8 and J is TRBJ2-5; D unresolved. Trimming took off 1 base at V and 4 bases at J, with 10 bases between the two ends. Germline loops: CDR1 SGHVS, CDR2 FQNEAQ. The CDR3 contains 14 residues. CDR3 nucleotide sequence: TGTGCCAGCAGCTTAGGTGCCCCGGGAGAGACCCAGTACTTC. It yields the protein CASSLGAPGETQYF.

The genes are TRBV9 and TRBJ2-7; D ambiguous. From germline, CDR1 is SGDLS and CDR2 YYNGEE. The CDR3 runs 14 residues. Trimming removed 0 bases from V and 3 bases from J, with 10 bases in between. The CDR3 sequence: CASSVGVGIYEQYF. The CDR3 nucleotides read TGTGCCAGCAGCGTAGGGGTAGGGATCTACGAGCAGTACTTC.

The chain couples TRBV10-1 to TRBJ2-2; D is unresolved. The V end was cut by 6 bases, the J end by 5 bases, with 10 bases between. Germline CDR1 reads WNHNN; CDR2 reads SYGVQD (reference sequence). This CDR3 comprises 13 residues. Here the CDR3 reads CASSGERTGELFF. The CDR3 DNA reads TGCGCCAGCAGCGGTGAGAGAACCGGGGAGCTGTTTTTT.

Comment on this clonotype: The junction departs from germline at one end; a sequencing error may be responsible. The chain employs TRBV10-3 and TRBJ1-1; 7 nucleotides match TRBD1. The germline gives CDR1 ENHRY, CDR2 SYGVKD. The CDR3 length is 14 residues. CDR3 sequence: CASSYKGALTEAFF. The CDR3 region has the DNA TGTGCCAGCAGTTACAAGGGGGCCCTCACTGAAGCTTTCTTT.

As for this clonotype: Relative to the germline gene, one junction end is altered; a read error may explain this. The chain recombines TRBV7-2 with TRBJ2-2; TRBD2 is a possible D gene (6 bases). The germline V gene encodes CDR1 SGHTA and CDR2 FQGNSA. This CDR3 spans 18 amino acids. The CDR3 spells CASSQAPAGGANTGELFF. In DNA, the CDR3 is TGCGCCAGCAGCCAAGCCCCCGCCGGCGGGGCGAACACCGGGGAGCTGTTTTTT.

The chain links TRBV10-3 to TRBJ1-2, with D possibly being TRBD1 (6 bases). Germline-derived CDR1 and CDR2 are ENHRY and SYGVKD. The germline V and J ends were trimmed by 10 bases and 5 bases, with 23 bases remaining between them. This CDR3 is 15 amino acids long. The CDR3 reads CASSEQGLQPYGYTF. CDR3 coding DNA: TGTGCCAGCAGCGAACAGGGCCTCCAACCTTATGGCTACACCTTC.

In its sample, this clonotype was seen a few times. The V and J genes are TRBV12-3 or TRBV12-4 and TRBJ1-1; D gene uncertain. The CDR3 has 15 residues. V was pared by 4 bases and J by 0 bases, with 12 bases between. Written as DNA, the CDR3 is TGTGCCAGCAGTTCCCTAGAGTCCATGAACACTGAAGCTTTCTTT. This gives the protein CASSSLESMNTEAFF.

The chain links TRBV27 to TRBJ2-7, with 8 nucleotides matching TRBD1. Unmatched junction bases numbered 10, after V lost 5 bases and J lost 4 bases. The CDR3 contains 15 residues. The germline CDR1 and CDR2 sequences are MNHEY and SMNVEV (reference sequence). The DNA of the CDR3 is TGTGCCAGCAGTACCTCGGACAGGGTAGGTTACGAGCAGTACTTC. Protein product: CASSTSDRVGYEQYF.

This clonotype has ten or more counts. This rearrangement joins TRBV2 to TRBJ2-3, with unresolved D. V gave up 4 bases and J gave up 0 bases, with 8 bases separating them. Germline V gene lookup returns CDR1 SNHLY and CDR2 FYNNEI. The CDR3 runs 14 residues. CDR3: CASSGDSSTDTQYF. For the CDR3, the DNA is TGTGCCAGCAGTGGCGACTCTAGCACAGATACGCAGTATTTT.

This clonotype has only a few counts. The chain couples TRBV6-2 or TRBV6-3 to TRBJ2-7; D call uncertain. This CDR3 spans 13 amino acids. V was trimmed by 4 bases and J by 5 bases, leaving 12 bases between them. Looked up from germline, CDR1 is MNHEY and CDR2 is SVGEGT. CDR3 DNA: TGTGCCAGCAGTTTGGTAGCACGCGACGAGCAGTACTTC. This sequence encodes CASSLVARDEQYF.

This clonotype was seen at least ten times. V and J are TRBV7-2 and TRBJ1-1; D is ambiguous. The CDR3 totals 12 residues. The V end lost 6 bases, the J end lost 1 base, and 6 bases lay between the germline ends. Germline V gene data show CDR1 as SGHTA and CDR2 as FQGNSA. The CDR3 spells CASRFENTEAFF. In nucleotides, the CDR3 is TGTGCCAGCAGATTTGAGAACACTGAAGCTTTCTTT.